This record covers a single TCR beta chain. TCRdb itself ran the 5' RACE reads through MiXCR, one entry per CDR3 protein. The sample records 500,000 to 600,000 distinct CDR3 sequences, roughly 18% being singletons. This entry is derived from a study of T-cell memory formation after mild COVID-19. The germline gives CDR1 DFQATT, CDR2 SNEGSKA (reference sequence). Trimming at V came to 5 bases and at J to 1 base, leaving 15 bases not matched to a gene. There are 18 residues in the CDR3. The chain recombines TRBV20-1 with TRBJ2-4; 9 bases map to TRBD2. Sequencing was carried out using PBMCs or a T cell subset sorted from them (not recorded which). This sequence was found in an adult woman who had mild COVID-19 (a few samples of this study predate the infection). Cell type and time point are not known. Here the CDR3 DNA reads TGCAGTGCTGCAAGACTAGCGGTGGTTACCTACGCCAAAAACATTCAGTACTTC. It encodes CSAARLAVVTYAKNIQYF.